The source of this TCR beta chain is a study of regulatory T cells in long-lasting Graves disease. Findings and caveats of the study: Persistent-disease Graves' patients showed less TCR diversity than new cases. Only a small sample size was used, which may have cut accuracy. There was favoring of TRBV28, TRBJ1-2 and TRBJ2-5 in persistent disease.

Time point of the sample: persistent/refractory GD, antithyroid drugs over 5 years with positive TRAb. PBMCs provided the RNA from which the TCR library was made. Graves' disease diagnoses followed American Thyroid Association guidelines. Assembly of TCR beta libraries relied on iRepertoire HTBI primers together with Arm-PCR of CDR3 regions. TCRdb ran MiXCR on the multiplex PCR reads and lists one entry per CDR3 protein. The sample includes about 340,000 distinct CDR3 sequences, 15% to 20% of them seen just once. The table lists this clonotype with many counts. The target antigen is unknown. This CDR3 has 14 residues. Trimming shortened V by 4 bases and J by 2 bases, and 11 bases separated the two germline ends. The germline CDR1 and CDR2 sequences are MDHEN and SYDVKM.

The chain employs TRBV28 and TRBJ2-5; a weak D match, TRBD1 (7 bases). The sequencing here drew on peripheral blood mononuclear cells (PBMCs), taken when the disease was refractory, from a patient treated with antithyroid drugs. The clonotype originates from a female donor with Graves disease. In DNA, the CDR3 is TGTGCCAGCAGTTCGGCGGGACAGCAAGAGACCCAGTACTTC. It codes for CASSSAGQQETQYF.